One and the same sample provided the 28 T cell receptor beta chains below, sequenced in a study of T cells in Graves' hyperthyroidism and ophthalmopathy. Amplification of TCR beta CDR3 regions was performed using RNA transcripts as template. During a first-round RT-PCR of the TCR CDR3, the HTBI primer set was used. TCRdb re-analysed the multiplex PCR reads in MiXCR, keeping a single row per CDR3 protein. The sample carries 500,000 or so distinct CDR3 sequences, under 20% recorded once. Specimen: blood. These receptors were taken from a woman younger than 35 with Graves' ophthalmopathy.

This clonotype came up many times. V gene TRBV6-1 combines with J gene TRBJ1-5; D is possibly TRBD1 (6 bases). The CDR3 totals 15 residues. Trimming pared 5 bases from V and 6 bases from J, leaving 17 bases between. Germline V lookup: CDR1 MNHNS, CDR2 SASEGT. The CDR3 DNA reads as TGTGCCAGCAGTCCTCTCGGGGGGCGCGTTCAGCCCCAGCATTTT. Translated, it gives CASSPLGGRVQPQHF.

This chain links TRBV7-2 with TRBJ1-1; 7 bases align to TRBD1. Per germline, CDR1 SGHTA and CDR2 FQGNSA. The length of the CDR3 is 16 residues. Trimming took 2 bases from V and 0 from J; bases not matched to a gene: 6. The CDR3 here is CASSLLRGQVNTEAFF. CDR3 nucleotide sequence: TGTGCCAGCAGCTTACTGAGGGGGCAGGTGAACACTGAAGCTTTCTTT.

This clonotype was counted ten times or more. V and J are TRBV6-1 and TRBJ2-1, with no clear D. V lost 1 base and J 0 bases, leaving 4 bases between the germline ends. The germline V gene has CDR1 MNHNS and CDR2 SASEGT. The CDR3 is made up of 14 amino acids. The CDR3 nucleotides read TGTGCCAGCAGTGAAGTGGGCTCCTACAATGAGCAGTTCTTC. This codes for CASSEVGSYNEQFF.

This clonotype appeared many times. V and J are TRBV11-1 and TRBJ1-1; D call uncertain. The CDR3 runs to 13 residues. In germline, CDR1 is SGHAT, CDR2 FQDESV (reference sequence). Trimming cost V 2 bases and J 6 bases, with 10 bases left between them. CDR3 loop: CASSLTKVAEAFF. CDR3 nucleotides: TGTGCCAGCAGCTTAACTAAGGTCGCTGAAGCTTTCTTT. Together with reference TRBV11-1 and TRBJ1-1, the CDR3 gives the full variable domain: EAEVAQSPRYKITEKSQAVAFWCDPISGHATLYWYRQILGQGPELLVQFQDESVVDDSQLPKDRFSAERLKGVDSTLKIQPAELGDSAMYLCASSLTKVAEAFFGQGTRLTVV.

This clonotype was seen at least ten times. The V call is TRBV7-2, the J call TRBJ2-7, with 10 bases identical to TRBD1. Germline-derived CDR1 and CDR2 are SGHTA and FQGNSA. The junction had 3 bases not matched to a gene; V was cut back by 1 base and J by 3 bases. This CDR3 spans 15 amino acids. The CDR3, as DNA: TGTGCCAGCAGCTTAGTCCGGGACAGGGGCTACGAGCAGTACTTC. Amino acid sequence: CASSLVRDRGYEQYF.

This clonotype has only a few counts. The chain joins TRBV7-2 to TRBJ2-7, with 7 bases aligning to TRBD1. J gave up 0 bases and V 4 bases, and 6 bases lay outside the gene matches. The CDR3 runs 15 residues. Germline V gene lookup returns CDR1 SGHTA and CDR2 FQGNSA. CDR3 nucleotides: TGTGCCAGCAGCTCGTCGACAGGGAACTCCTACGAGCAGTACTTC. It encodes CASSSSTGNSYEQYF.

The CDR3 DNA reads as TGCGCCAGCAGCCAAGGATTCGAGAGATACAATGAGCAGTTCTTC. This sequence encodes CASSQGFERYNEQFF. The chain employs TRBV4-3 and TRBJ2-1, with D unclear. Germline CDR1 is LGHNA and CDR2 is YSLEER. The V end was cut by 1 base, the J end by 4 bases, with 11 bases between. The CDR3 consists of 15 residues.

The chain carries TRBV5-8 and TRBJ2-3, with 8 positions matching TRBD1. This CDR3 has 15 amino acids. Germline CDR1 and CDR2: SGHTS and YDEGEE. V shed 6 bases, J shed 5 bases, and the junction held 11 bases outside the gene matches. CDR3 sequence reads: CASTGWTGIEDTQYF. CDR3 nucleotide sequence: TGTGCCAGCACCGGATGGACAGGGATCGAAGATACGCAGTATTTT.

This clonotype was seen many times. This chain links TRBV2 with TRBJ1-2, with 9 positions matching TRBD1. CDR1 is SNHLY, CDR2 FYNNEI, per germline. J was trimmed by 4 bases and V by 7 bases; bases with no gene match: 4. There are 13 residues in the CDR3. In DNA form, the CDR3 reads TGTGCCAGCAAGGGGACAGGGTCCTATGGCTACACCTTC. This encodes CASKGTGSYGYTF.

This clonotype has at least ten counts. The chain uses TRBV6-2 or TRBV6-3 and TRBJ2-2; D remains unclear. The germline V gene encodes CDR1 MNHEY and CDR2 SVGEGT. The CDR3 runs 14 residues. V was pared by 7 bases and J by 1 base, with 10 bases between. The CDR3 bases are TGTGCCAGCAAGCACGCCTGGAACACCGGGGAGCTGTTTTTT. It yields the protein CASKHAWNTGELFF.

This chain uses TRBV2 with TRBJ2-7; D may be TRBD1 (5 bases). Germline values: CDR1 SNHLY, CDR2 FYNNEI. Trimming took off 4 bases at V and 2 bases at J, with 9 bases between the two ends. This CDR3 is 13 amino acids long. In DNA, the CDR3 is TGTGCCAGCAGTGGGGCAGGGACCTACGAGCAGTACTTC. Its translation: CASSGAGTYEQYF.

This clonotype occurred a few times. The chain is built from TRBV19 and TRBJ2-3; the match to TRBD1 covers 8 bases. V was pared by 5 bases and J by 2 bases, with 6 bases of the junction left unmatched. Germline V gives CDR1 LNHDA, CDR2 SQIVND (reference sequence). CDR3 length: 15 amino acids. The CDR3 reads CASSPDRVLTDTQYF. The CDR3 coding sequence is TGTGCCAGTAGTCCGGACAGGGTCCTCACAGATACGCAGTATTTT.

This clonotype has a handful of counts. The J gene is TRBJ1-5, the V gene TRBV19; no firm D call. V was trimmed by 6 bases and J by 5 bases, leaving 11 bases between them. The CDR3 length is 13 residues. Germline CDR1 is LNHDA and CDR2 is SQIVND (reference sequence). The CDR3 nucleotides are TGTGCCAGTAGCTCCCTACGTCATCAGCCCCAGCATTTT. The encoded protein is CASSSLRHQPQHF.

The rearrangement links TRBV28 to TRBJ2-1; 15 bases fit TRBD2. Germline V gives CDR1 MDHEN, CDR2 SYDVKM. The CDR3 runs 17 residues. V gave up 5 bases and J gave up 8 bases; unmatched junction bases: 10. DNA for the CDR3: TGTGCCAGCAGTCAAGGACTAGCGGGAGGGCTAAACTATGAGCAGTTCTTC. Translation: CASSQGLAGGLNYEQFF. Drawing the rest from reference TRBV28 and TRBJ2-1, the complete variable domain is DVKVTQSSRYLVKRTGEKVFLECVQDMDHENMFWYRQDPGLGLRLIYFSYDVKMKEKGDIPEGYSVSREKKERFSLILESASTNQTSMYLCASSQGLAGGLNYEQFFGPGTRLTVL.

This clonotype was counted at least ten times. The chain links TRBV28 to TRBJ1-2; D not certain. Germline values: CDR1 MDHEN, CDR2 SYDVKM. The CDR3 is 13 residues long. V lost 3 bases and J lost 10, with 15 bases in between. The CDR3 bases are TGTGCCAGCAGTTTCCCGGGGAGGGATGACTACACCTTC. Translating it yields CASSFPGRDDYTF.

This clonotype occurred a few times. The gene calls are TRBV27 and TRBJ1-5; D unresolved. The germline V gene has CDR1 MNHEY and CDR2 SMNVEV (reference sequence). V was clipped by 8 bases and J by 5 bases, with 10 bases between them. CDR3 length: 12 residues. The chain's CDR3 is CASVRKDQPQHF. CDR3 nucleotide sequence: TGTGCCAGCGTCAGAAAGGATCAGCCCCAGCATTTT.

The chain carries TRBV19 and TRBJ1-2; D is possibly TRBD1 (5 bases). Germline V gene sequence: CDR1 LNHDA, CDR2 SQIVND (reference sequence). V was cut by 3 bases and J by 4 bases, with 18 bases left in between. The CDR3 sequence is 16 residues long. CDR3 loop: CASSMLGRGSGYGYTF. The CDR3 DNA reads as TGTGCCAGTAGTATGCTCGGACGGGGCTCGGGCTATGGCTACACCTTC.

Concerning this clonotype itself: A much larger clone differs from this one at a single base, so this may be a read error. The genes are TRBV25-1 and TRBJ2-3; D is possibly TRBD2 (6 bases). Germline CDR1 and CDR2: MGHDK and SYGVNS. The CDR3 consists of 14 residues. Deletions cut 3 bases from V and 8 bases from J, with 15 bases between. CDR3 residues: CASSDLDGGGTQYF. DNA of the CDR3: TGTGCCAGCAGTGACCTCGACGGGGGAGGTACGCAGTATTTT.

This clonotype was picked up a small number of times. This chain uses TRBV29-1 with TRBJ2-2; 8 bases fit TRBD2. CDR3 length: 15 residues. CDR1 and CDR2 from the germline V gene are SQVTM and ANQGSEA. Unmatched junction bases numbered 11, after V lost 6 bases and J lost 5 bases. CDR3 residues: CSVYLSSGITGELFF. The CDR3 DNA reads as TGCAGCGTATATTTGAGTAGCGGGATTACCGGGGAGCTGTTTTTT.

This clonotype occurred many times. CDR3 DNA sequence: TGCAGTGCTTATAATGAGCAGTTCTTC. Translating it yields CSAYNEQFF. V and J are TRBV20-1 and TRBJ2-1; D not resolved. V was cut by 5 bases and J by 7 bases, with 3 bases left in between. The CDR3 loop spans 9 amino acids. Per the germline V gene, CDR1 is DFQATT and CDR2 is SNEGSKA (reference sequence).

Ten or more counts support this clonotype. The J gene is TRBJ1-1, the V gene TRBV13, with 7 bases matching TRBD1. CDR1 is PRHDT, CDR2 FYEKMQ, per germline (reference sequence). V gave up 6 bases and J gave up 5 bases; unmatched junction bases: 9. The CDR3 consists of 14 residues. CDR3 DNA sequence: TGTGCCAGCAGAAAACAGGGGCGTCGGACTGAAGCTTTCTTT. It is translated as CASRKQGRRTEAFF.

The chain carries TRBV20-1 and TRBJ2-6, with unresolved D. The CDR3 is made up of 14 amino acids. Germline V gives CDR1 DFQATT, CDR2 SNEGSKA (reference sequence). The V end lost 1 base, the J end lost 1 base, and 5 bases lay between the germline ends. CDR3 amino acids: CSARAGSGANVLTF. DNA of the CDR3: TGCAGTGCTAGAGCTGGGTCTGGGGCCAACGTCCTGACTTTC.

This clonotype was observed many times. The CDR3 DNA reads as TGTGCCAGCAGTTACTCGGGGGCGGGGGGTGAAAAACTGTTTTTT. It translates to CASSYSGAGGEKLFF. The chain recombines TRBV6-6 with TRBJ1-4; possibly TRBD1 for D (6 bases). The CDR3 spans 15 residues. The germline CDR1 and CDR2 sequences are MNHNY and SVGAGI (reference sequence). V was clipped by 0 bases and J by 7 bases, with 12 bases between them.

This clonotype was counted only a few times. This chain joins TRBV5-6 and TRBJ1-1; D ambiguous. Trimming removed 2 bases from V and 6 bases from J, with 11 bases in between. This CDR3 contains 13 residues. Germline V gene data show CDR1 as SGHDT and CDR2 as YYEEEE. This CDR3 reads CASSFLRTSEAFF. CDR3 DNA: TGTGCCAGCAGCTTCCTCAGGACCTCTGAAGCTTTCTTT.

In this sample, this clonotype turned up many times. The chain uses TRBV30 and TRBJ1-5; D gene unclear. From germline, CDR1 is GTSNPN and CDR2 SVGIG (reference sequence). Trimming cost V 0 bases and J 5 bases, with 8 bases left between them. This CDR3 is 13 amino acids long. CDR3 sequence reads: CAWSVVSDQPQHF. The DNA for the CDR3 is TGTGCCTGGAGTGTAGTCTCTGATCAGCCCCAGCATTTT.

This clonotype appeared many times. The chain recombines TRBV11-2 with TRBJ1-5; D not resolved. Germline lookup yields CDR1 SGHAT and CDR2 FQNNGV. CDR3 size: 16 residues. The V and J ends lost 5 bases and 6 bases respectively, with 20 bases between them. The DNA for the CDR3 is TGTGCCAGCAGCATAGGAAGAGTAATGGGCGGTCAGCCCCAGCATTTT. It yields the protein CASSIGRVMGGQPQHF.

This clonotype was recorded at least ten times. The chain couples TRBV7-2 to TRBJ1-1; TRBD1 agrees at 7 bases. The CDR3 spans 17 residues. V lost 1 base and J lost 3; bases outside the gene matches: 11. CDR1 and CDR2 (germline): SGHTA, FQGNSA. The CDR3 bases are TGTGCCAGCAGCTTAGTTCAGGGGGGCGGACCGCACACTGAAGCTTTCTTT. It is translated as CASSLVQGGGPHTEAFF.

This clonotype was detected a few times. The chain recombines TRBV27 with TRBJ1-5; 7 nucleotides agree with TRBD1. Germline CDR1 is MNHEY and CDR2 is SMNVEV (reference sequence). This CDR3 has 14 residues. With 8 bases clipped from V and 4 bases from J, the junction kept 8 bases outside the gene matches. The DNA for the CDR3 is TGTGCCAGCGGACTTGGGACAGCGAATCAGCCCCAGCATTTT. Its protein is CASGLGTANQPQHF.